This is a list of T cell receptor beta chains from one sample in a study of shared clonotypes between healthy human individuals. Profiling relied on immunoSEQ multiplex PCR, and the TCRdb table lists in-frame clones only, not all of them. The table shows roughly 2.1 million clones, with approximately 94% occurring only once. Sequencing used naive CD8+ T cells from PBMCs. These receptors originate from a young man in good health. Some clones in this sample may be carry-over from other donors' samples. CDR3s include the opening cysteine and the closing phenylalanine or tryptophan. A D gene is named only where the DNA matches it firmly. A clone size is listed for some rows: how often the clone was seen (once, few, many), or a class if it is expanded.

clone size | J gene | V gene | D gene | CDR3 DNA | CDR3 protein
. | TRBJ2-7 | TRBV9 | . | TGTGCCAGCAGCGTATCTGGGGTGGGAGAGCAGTACTTC | CASSVSGVGEQYF
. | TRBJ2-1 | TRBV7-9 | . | TGTGCCAGCAGCTTAGGGGGCTTCGGCTCCAATGAGCAGTTCTTC | CASSLGGFGSNEQFF
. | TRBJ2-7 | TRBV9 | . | TGTGCCAGCAGCCCATCGGGACTGGGTACCTACGAGCAGTACTTC | CASSPSGLGTYEQYF
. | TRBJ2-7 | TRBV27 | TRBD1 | TGTGCCAGCAAAGTGGACAGGGGGCTGGGAGAGCAGTACTTC | CASKVDRGLGEQYF
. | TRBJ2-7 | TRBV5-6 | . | TGTGCCAGCAGCTTGGCCGCAGGGGCCTACGAGCAGTACTTC | CASSLAAGAYEQYF
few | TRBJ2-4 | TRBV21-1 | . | . | CASRLVAGGNKNIQYF
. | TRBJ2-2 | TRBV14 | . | TGTGCCAGCAGCCCCGTCGGAGGCAGACACACCGGGGAGCTGTTTTTT | CASSPVGGRHTGELFF
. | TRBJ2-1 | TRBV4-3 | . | TGCGCCAGCAGCCCCTATAGAGCGGGTTATGAGCAGTTCTTC | CASSPYRAGYEQFF
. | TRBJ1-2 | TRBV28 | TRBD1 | TGTGCCAGCAGTTCGGACAGGGAGATAGATAACTATGGCTACACCTTC | CASSSDREIDNYGYTF
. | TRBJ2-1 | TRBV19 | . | TGTGCCACCCTGGGCTACAATGAGCAGTTCTTC | CATLGYNEQFF
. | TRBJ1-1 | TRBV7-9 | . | TGTGCCAGCAGCTCCCGGACAGAGCAAGGCACTGAAGCTTTCTTT | CASSSRTEQGTEAFF
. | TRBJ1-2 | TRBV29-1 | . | TGCAGCGCCCCAGGGCTTAACTATGGCTACACCTTC | CSAPGLNYGYTF
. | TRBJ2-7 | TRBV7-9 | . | TGTGCCAGCAGGGAAAGTATCTCCTACGAGCAGTACTTC | CASRESISYEQYF
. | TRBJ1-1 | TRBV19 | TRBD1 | TGTGCCAGCTCGACCCCAGGGGGCCTAGCGAACACTGAAGCTTTCTTT | CASSTPGGLANTEAFF
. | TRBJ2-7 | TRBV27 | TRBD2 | TGTGCCAGCACTTCCAAGAGCGGGAGGGCCGACGAGCAGTACTTC | CASTSKSGRADEQYF
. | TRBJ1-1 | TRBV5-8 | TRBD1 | TGTGCCAGCAGCGCTCGGGACAGGGGATTCACTGAAGCTTTCTTT | CASSARDRGFTEAFF
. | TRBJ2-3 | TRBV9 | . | TGTGCCAGCAGCGACAACCGGGACTCTCCCACAGATACGCAGTATTTT | CASSDNRDSPTDTQYF
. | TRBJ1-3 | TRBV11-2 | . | TGTGCCAGCAGCGCCCGGGGATCTGGAAACACCATATATTTT | CASSARGSGNTIYF
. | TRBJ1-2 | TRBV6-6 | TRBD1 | TGTGCCAGCAGTTACTCGTCCGGACAGGGGATTGGCTACACCTTC | CASSYSSGQGIGYTF
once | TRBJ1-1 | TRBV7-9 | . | TGTGCCAGCAGCTGGGGGCGGATGGCTGAAGCTTTCTTT | CASSWGRMAEAFF
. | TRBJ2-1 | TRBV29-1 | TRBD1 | TGCAGCGTTGAAGCGAGAGGACAGGGGCATTACGATGAGCAGTTCTTC | CSVEARGQGHYDEQFF
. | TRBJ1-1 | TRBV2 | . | TGTGCCAGCAGTGCTTTAGGGCAGCCGAACACTGAAGCTTTCTTT | CASSALGQPNTEAFF
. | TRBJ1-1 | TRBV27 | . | TGTGCCAGCAGTTTATCGGGACCCCTCAGGGGTTACACTGAAGCTTTCTTT | CASSLSGPLRGYTEAFF
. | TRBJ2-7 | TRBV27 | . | TGTGCCAGCAGTACCGGGACCGCCACTGGGGAGCAGTACTTC | CASSTGTATGEQYF
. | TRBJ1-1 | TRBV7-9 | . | TGTGCCAGCAGCTCGCAGGGGTTGAACACTGAAGCTTTCTTT | CASSSQGLNTEAFF
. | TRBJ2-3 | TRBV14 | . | TGTGCCAGCAGCCAAGAAGAACTACTGTTCTTAAATACGCAGTATTTT | CASSQEELLFLNTQYF
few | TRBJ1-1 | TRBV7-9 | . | TGTGCCAGCAGTCCACGGGGGAAGAACACTGAAGCTTTCTTT | CASSPRGKNTEAFF
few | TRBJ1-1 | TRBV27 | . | TGTGCCAGCAGTTTACTTAATCAGAACACTGAAGCTTTCTTT | CASSLLNQNTEAFF
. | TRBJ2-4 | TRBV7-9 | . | TGTGCCAGCAGCCCAGGGGCCCGCGTCGGGTTTCAGTACTTC | CASSPGARVGFQYF
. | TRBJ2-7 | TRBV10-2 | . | TGCGCCAGCAGTGAGGCGGGACACTCCTACGAGCAGTACTTC | CASSEAGHSYEQYF
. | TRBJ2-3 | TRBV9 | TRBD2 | TGTGCCAGCTCACTTAGCGGGAGCACAGATACGCAGTATTTT | CASSLSGSTDTQYF
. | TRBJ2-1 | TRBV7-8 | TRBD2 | TGTGCCAGCAGCTTATCCTATGGCCGAGTAGCGGGAGGGTACAATGAGCAGTTCTTC | CASSLSYGRVAGGYNEQFF
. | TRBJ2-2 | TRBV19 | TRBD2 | TGTGCCAGTAGTCCGGGACTAGCGGGACGATCGAACACCGGGGAGCTGTTTTTT | CASSPGLAGRSNTGELFF
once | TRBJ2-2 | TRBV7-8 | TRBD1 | TGTGCCAGCAGCCCTGGGACAGGCAACACCGGGGAGCTGTTTTTT | CASSPGTGNTGELFF
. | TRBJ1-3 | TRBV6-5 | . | TGTGCCAGCAGTTCAGGGCCGGGAAACACCATATATTTT | CASSSGPGNTIYF
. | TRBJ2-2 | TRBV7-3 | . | TGTGCCAGCAGCTTAACGCTGGGCAGTTCCGGGGAGCTGTTTTTT | CASSLTLGSSGELFF
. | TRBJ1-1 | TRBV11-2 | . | TGTGCCAGCACCCTCTTAGTGGCGAACACTGAAGCTTTCTTT | CASTLLVANTEAFF
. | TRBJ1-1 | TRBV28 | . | TGTGCCAGCAGCCCAGGTTTGGGGGTCTTGAACACTGAAGCTTTCTTT | CASSPGLGVLNTEAFF
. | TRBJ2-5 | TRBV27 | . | TGTGCCAGCAGTTCCGACAGGCTAGGTGAGACCCAGTACTTC | CASSSDRLGETQYF
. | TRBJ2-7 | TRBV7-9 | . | TGTGCCAGCAGCCGCGACGATAGCGGATCCTACGAGCAGTACTTC | CASSRDDSGSYEQYF
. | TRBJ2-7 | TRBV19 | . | TGTGCCAGTAGTATAGGGTTAGGAGCCTACGAGCAGTACTTC | CASSIGLGAYEQYF
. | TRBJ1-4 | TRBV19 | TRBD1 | TGTGCCAGTAGCACAAGGGACAGGGCAAATGAAAAACTGTTTTTT | CASSTRDRANEKLFF
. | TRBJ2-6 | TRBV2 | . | TGTGCCAGCAGAGGGGCCCGATCGAGTGGGGCCAACGTCCTGACTTTC | CASRGARSSGANVLTF
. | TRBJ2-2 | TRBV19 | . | TGTGCCAGTAGTATAGATCATTGGAACTTAAACACCGGGGAGCTGTTTTTT | CASSIDHWNLNTGELFF
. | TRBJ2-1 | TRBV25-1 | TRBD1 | TGTGCCAGCAGTGAACTGGGGACAGGCGATGAGCAGTTCTTC | CASSELGTGDEQFF
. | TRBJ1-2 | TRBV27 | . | TGTGCCAGCAGTTTGTCCGGGGCATATGGCTACACCTTC | CASSLSGAYGYTF
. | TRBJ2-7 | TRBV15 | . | TGTGCCACCAGCAGCCGCGGACAGGGAGGGGATTACGAGCAGTACTTC | CATSSRGQGGDYEQYF
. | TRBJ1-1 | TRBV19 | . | TGTGCCAGTAGTAAAGGGGCGAGCATGAACACTGAAGCTTTCTTT | CASSKGASMNTEAFF
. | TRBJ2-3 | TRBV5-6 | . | TGTGCCAGCAGTTGGGGGAGCCCTTCCTTAGGGCAGTATTTT | CASSWGSPSLGQYF
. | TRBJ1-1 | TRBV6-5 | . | TGTGCCAGCAGTTTTAGTGGGATGAACACTGAAGCTTTCTTT | CASSFSGMNTEAFF
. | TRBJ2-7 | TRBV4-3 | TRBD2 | TGCGCCAGCAGCCCCGATACAGCGGGAAGCTCCTACGAGCAGTACTTC | CASSPDTAGSSYEQYF
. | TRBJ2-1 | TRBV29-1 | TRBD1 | TGCAGCGCTGGACAGGCCTACAATGAGCAGTTCTTC | CSAGQAYNEQFF
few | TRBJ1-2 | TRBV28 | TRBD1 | TGTGCCAGCAGTTACAGGGGCGGTGGCTACACCTTC | CASSYRGGGYTF
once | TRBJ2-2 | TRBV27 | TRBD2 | TGTGCCAGCAGTTTACCCGCCGGGAGGGGAGGGAACACCGGGGAGCTGTTTTTT | CASSLPAGRGGNTGELFF
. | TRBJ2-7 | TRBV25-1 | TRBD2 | TGTGCCAGCAGCGTGGGGGGGGAGGCAACCTACGAGCAGTACTTC | CASSVGGEATYEQYF
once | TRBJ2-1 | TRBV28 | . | TGTGCCAGCAGTCCCGGGGGCTGGGGTGAGCAGTTCTTC | CASSPGGWGEQFF
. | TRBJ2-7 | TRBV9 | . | TGTGCCAGCAGCGTGGGCAGGGGCCGTGACGAGCAGTACTTC | CASSVGRGRDEQYF
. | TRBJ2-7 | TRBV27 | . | TGTGCCAGCAGCGCGGTCGGAGTGGTGTACGAGCAGTACTTC | CASSAVGVVYEQYF
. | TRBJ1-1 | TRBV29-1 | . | TGCAGCTCTGGGACGGTGAACACTGAAGCTTTCTTT | CSSGTVNTEAFF
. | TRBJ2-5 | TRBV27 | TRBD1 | TGTGCCAGCAGTTTAGGACAGGGTGGAGGAGAGACCCAGTACTTC | CASSLGQGGGETQYF